This TCR beta chain derives from a study of response to subunit inactivated influenza vaccine. General observations from the study: The authors suggested that every seasonal influenza vaccination recruits few new T cells.

TCRdb itself ran the RT-PCR reads through MiXCR, one entry per CDR3 protein. The table has 650,000 to 800,000 distinct CDR3 sequences, about 18% seen once. This clonotype turned up a few times. The antigen remains undetermined. The TCR comes from a man in his forties or fifties who received an inactivated influenza vaccine. The sequencing used PBMCs from blood, collected 5 days after vaccination.

CDR3 coding DNA: TGTGCCAGCAGCTTAGTTTACAGGAACAATGAGCAGTTCTTC. This translates into CASSLVYRNNEQFF. The chain joins TRBV7-2 to TRBJ2-1, with D possibly TRBD1 on 5 matching bases. The CDR3 length is 14 residues. Germline V gene sequence: CDR1 SGHTA, CDR2 FQGNSA. V gave up 1 base and J gave up 5 bases, with 9 bases separating them. The entire variable domain, with the rest obtained from reference TRBV7-2 and TRBJ2-1, is as follows: GAGVSQSPSNKVTEKGKDVELRCDPISGHTALYWYRQSLGQGLEFLIYFQGNSAPDKSGLPSDRFSAERTGGSVSTLTIQRTQQEDSAVYLCASSLVYRNNEQFFGPGTRLTVL.